A single sample gave rise to the 8 T cell receptor beta chains below, sequenced in a study of metastatic and nonmetastatic thyroid tumors. Patients were all untreated before their thyroid surgery. From the PCR reads, TCRdb re-called clones with MiXCR. The sample shows about 27,000 clones, 15% to 20% of them seen only once. The sequenced material came from blood. The receptors were gathered from a male donor with papillary thyroid cancer or a benign thyroid nodule (not recorded which). Some clones in this sample may be carry-over from other donors' samples.

This clone was seen many times. This sequence joins TRBV19 and TRBJ2-3; D perhaps matches TRBD2 (6 bases). The CDR3 has 14 amino acids. V gave up 10 bases and J gave up 0 bases, with 14 bases separating them. Looked up from germline, CDR1 is LNHDA and CDR2 is SQIVND (reference sequence). CDR3 protein: CATTSSPSTDTQYF. CDR3 DNA sequence: TGTGCCACTACTAGCTCCCCTAGCACAGATACGCAGTATTTT. The complete variable domain, with remaining parts taken from reference TRBV19 and TRBJ2-3, reads DGGITQSPKYLFRKEGQNVTLSCEQNLNHDAMYWYRQDPGQGLRLIYYSQIVNDFQKGDIAEGYSVSREKKESFPLTVTSAQKNPTAFYLCATTSSPSTDTQYFGPGTRLTVL.

This clone was found many times. The V call is TRBV5-5, the J call TRBJ1-6; unclear D gene. This CDR3 region has 14 residues. Germline CDR1 SGHKS, CDR2 YYEKEE (reference sequence). Trimming shortened V by 0 bases and J by 9 bases, and 10 bases separated the two germline ends. CDR3 sequence reads: CASSLGGFSSPLHF. For the CDR3, the DNA is TGTGCCAGCAGCTTGGGGGGATTCAGTTCACCCCTCCACTTT.

This clone has at least ten counts. The CDR3 is CATSDGSDNEQFF. The CDR3 DNA reads as TGTGCCACCAGTGACGGGTCCGACAATGAGCAGTTCTTC. The rearrangement uses TRBV24-1 and TRBJ2-1; no reliable D call. The CDR3 has 13 residues. Germline CDR1 is KGHDR and CDR2 is SFDVKD. V lost 4 bases to trimming and J lost 5 bases, with 8 bases between them.

There are many counts of this clone. V and J are TRBV2 and TRBJ1-5; D call uncertain. V was trimmed by 2 bases and J by 5 bases, leaving 13 bases between them. Germline CDR1 and CDR2: SNHLY and FYNNEI. The CDR3 length is 15 residues. CDR3 residues: CASSERQSVDQPQHF. The CDR3 region has the DNA TGTGCCAGCAGTGAAAGGCAGTCGGTCGATCAGCCCCAGCATTTT.

The sample holds many counts of this clone. The rearrangement links TRBV9 to TRBJ2-3, with D possibly matching TRBD1 (6 bases). The CDR3 has 15 residues. V lost 0 bases, J lost 2 bases, and 10 bases lay in between. Germline V gene lookup returns CDR1 SGDLS and CDR2 YYNGEE. As DNA, the CDR3 is TGTGCCAGCAGCGTAGAGGCAGGGGACACAGATACGCAGTATTTT. Protein product: CASSVEAGDTDTQYF.

This chain uses TRBV6-4 with TRBJ2-7, with D perhaps matching TRBD1 (6 bases). V dropped 7 bases and J dropped 3 bases, with 16 bases sitting between them. CDR1 and CDR2 (germline): MRHNA, SNTAGT. The CDR3 has 14 amino acids. The CDR3 bases are TGTGCCAGCAATACACTCGGGACAAACTACGAGCAGTACTTC. It specifies CASNTLGTNYEQYF.

This clone was counted ten times or more. The V call is TRBV18, the J call TRBJ1-2; tentatively, D is TRBD1 (6 bases). The CDR3 covers 15 residues. V dropped 1 base and J dropped 5 bases, with 14 bases sitting between them. Germline CDR1 is KGHSH and CDR2 is LQKENI. The CDR3 sequence is CASSPQITGPYGYTF. For the CDR3, the DNA is TGTGCCAGCTCACCACAGATAACAGGGCCTTATGGCTACACCTTC.

The rearrangement joins TRBV30 to TRBJ1-6, with 7 bases matching TRBD1. This CDR3 is built from 14 residues. Germline trimming cut 2 bases from V and 9 bases from J; bases unmatched to any gene: 7. Germline V gene lookup returns CDR1 GTSNPN and CDR2 SVGIG (reference sequence). CDR3 nucleotide sequence: TGTGCCTGGAGTCCGTGGACAGGAGGTTCACCCCTCCACTTT. Amino acids: CAWSPWTGGSPLHF.